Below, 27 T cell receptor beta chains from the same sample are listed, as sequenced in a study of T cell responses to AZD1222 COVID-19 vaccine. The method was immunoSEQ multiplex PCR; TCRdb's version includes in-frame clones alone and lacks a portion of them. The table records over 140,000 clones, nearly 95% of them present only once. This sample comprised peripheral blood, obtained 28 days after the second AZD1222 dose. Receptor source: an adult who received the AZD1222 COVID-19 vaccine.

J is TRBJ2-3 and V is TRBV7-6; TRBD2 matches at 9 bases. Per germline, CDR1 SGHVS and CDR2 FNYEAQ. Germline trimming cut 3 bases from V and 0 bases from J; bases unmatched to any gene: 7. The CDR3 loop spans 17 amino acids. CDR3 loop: CASSFLRTSGSTDTQYF. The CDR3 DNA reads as TGTGCCAGCAGCTTCCTTCGCACTAGCGGGAGCACAGATACGCAGTATTTT.

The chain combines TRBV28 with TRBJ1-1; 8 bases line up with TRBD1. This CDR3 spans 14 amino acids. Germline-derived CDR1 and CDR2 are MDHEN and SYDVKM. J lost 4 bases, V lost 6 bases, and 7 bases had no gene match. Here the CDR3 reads CASRPQGAPTEAFF. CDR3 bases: TGTGCCAGCAGGCCTCAGGGGGCGCCCACTGAAGCTTTCTTT.

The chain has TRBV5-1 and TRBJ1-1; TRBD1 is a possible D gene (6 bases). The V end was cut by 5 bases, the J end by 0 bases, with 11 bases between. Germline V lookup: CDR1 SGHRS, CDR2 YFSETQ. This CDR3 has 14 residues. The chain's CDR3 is CASSPPGVNTEAFF. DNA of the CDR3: TGCGCCAGCAGTCCCCCAGGGGTGAACACTGAAGCTTTCTTT.

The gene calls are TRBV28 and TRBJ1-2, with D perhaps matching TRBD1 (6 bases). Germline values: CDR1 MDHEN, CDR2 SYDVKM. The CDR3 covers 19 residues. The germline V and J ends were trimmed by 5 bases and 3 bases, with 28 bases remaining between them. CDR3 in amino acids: CASSVLGDTPRVQDYGYTF. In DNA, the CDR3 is TGTGCCAGCAGTGTCCTGGGGGACACCCCGCGAGTCCAGGACTATGGCTACACCTTC.

The CDR3 DNA follows: TGTGCCAGTAGACAGGGGGCGGCTCGGGATTCACCCCTCCACTTT. As protein: CASRQGAARDSPLHF. The V gene is TRBV19, the J gene TRBJ1-6, with TRBD1 identical over 9 bases. With 6 bases clipped from V and 8 bases from J, the junction kept 8 bases outside the gene matches. The CDR3 is 15 residues long. Germline CDR1 is LNHDA and CDR2 is SQIVND (reference sequence).

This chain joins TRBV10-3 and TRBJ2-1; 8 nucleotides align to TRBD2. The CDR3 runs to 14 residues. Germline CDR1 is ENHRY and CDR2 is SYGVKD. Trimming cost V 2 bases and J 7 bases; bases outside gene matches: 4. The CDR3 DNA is TGTGCCATCAGTGAGGGGCGGGAGGTAAATGAGCAGTTCTTC. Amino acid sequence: CAISEGREVNEQFF.

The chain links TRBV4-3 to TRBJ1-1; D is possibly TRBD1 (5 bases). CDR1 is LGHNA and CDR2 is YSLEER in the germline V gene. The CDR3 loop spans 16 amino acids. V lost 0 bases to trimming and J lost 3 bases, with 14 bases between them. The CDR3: CASSQEVGPLDTEAFF. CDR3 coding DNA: TGCGCCAGCAGCCAAGAGGTGGGACCGTTAGACACTGAAGCTTTCTTT.

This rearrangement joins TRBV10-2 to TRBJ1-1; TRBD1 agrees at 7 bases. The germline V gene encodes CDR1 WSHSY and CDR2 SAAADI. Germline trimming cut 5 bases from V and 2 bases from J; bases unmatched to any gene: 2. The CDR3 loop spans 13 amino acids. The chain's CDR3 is CASSRTGNTEAFF. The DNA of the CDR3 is TGCGCCAGCAGTCGGACAGGAAACACTGAAGCTTTCTTT.

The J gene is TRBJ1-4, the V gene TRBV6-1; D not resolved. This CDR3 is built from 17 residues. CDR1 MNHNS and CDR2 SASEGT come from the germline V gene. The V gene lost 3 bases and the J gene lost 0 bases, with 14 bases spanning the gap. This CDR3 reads CASSDWADSATNEKLFF. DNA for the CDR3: TGTGCCAGCAGTGATTGGGCAGACTCTGCAACTAATGAAAAACTGTTTTTT.

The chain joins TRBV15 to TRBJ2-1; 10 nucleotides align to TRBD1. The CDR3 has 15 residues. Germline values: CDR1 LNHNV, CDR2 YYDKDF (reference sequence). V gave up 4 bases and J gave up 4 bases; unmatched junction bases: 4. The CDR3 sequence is CATSKGQGGYNEQFF. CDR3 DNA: TGTGCCACCAGCAAAGGACAGGGGGGATACAATGAGCAGTTCTTC.

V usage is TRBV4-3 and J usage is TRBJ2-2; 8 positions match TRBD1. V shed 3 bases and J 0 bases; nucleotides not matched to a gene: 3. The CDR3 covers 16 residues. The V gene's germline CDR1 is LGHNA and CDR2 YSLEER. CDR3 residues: CASSQETGANTGELFF. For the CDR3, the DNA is TGCGCCAGCAGCCAGGAGACAGGGGCGAACACCGGGGAGCTGTTTTTT.

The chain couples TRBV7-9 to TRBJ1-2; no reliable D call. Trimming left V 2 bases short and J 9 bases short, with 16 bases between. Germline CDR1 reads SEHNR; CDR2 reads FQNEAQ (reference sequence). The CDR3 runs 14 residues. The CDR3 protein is CASSLPGMGTSYTF. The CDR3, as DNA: TGTGCCAGCAGCTTACCGGGAATGGGCACAAGCTACACCTTC.

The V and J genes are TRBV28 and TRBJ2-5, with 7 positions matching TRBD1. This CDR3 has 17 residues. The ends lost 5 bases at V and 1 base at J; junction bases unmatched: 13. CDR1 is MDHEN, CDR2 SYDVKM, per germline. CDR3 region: CASSVRDSPSFQETQYF. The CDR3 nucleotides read TGTGCCAGCAGTGTTCGGGACAGCCCTTCCTTCCAAGAGACCCAGTACTTC. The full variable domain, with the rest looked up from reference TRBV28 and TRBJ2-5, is DVKVTQSSRYLVKRTGEKVFLECVQDMDHENMFWYRQDPGLGLRLIYFSYDVKMKEKGDIPEGYSVSREKKERFSLILESASTNQTSMYLCASSVRDSPSFQETQYFGPGTRLLVL.

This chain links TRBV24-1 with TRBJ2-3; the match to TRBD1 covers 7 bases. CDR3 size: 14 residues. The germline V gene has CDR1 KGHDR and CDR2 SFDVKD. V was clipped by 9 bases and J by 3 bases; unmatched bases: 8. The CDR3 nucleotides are TGTGCCACCTCCCCGGGGACAGCTACAGATACGCAGTATTTT. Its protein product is CATSPGTATDTQYF.

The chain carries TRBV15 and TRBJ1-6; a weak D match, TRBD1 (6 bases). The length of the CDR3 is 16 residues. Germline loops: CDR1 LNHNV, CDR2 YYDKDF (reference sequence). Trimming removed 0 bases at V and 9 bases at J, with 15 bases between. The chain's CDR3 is CATSRDNTGLGSPLHF. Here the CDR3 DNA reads TGTGCCACCAGCAGAGATAATACAGGGCTTGGTTCACCCCTCCACTTT.

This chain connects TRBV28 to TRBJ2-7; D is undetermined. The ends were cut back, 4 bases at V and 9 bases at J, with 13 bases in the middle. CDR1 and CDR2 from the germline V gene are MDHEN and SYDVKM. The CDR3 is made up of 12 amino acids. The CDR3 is CASSSPLTGQYF. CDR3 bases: TGTGCCAGCAGTTCGCCACTCACCGGGCAGTACTTC.

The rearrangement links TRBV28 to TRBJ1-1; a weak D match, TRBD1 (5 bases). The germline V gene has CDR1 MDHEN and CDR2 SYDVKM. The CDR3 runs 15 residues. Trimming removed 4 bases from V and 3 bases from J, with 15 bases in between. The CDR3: CASSSAGGVHTEAFF. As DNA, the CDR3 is TGTGCCAGCAGTTCCGCCGGGGGGGTACACACTGAAGCTTTCTTT.

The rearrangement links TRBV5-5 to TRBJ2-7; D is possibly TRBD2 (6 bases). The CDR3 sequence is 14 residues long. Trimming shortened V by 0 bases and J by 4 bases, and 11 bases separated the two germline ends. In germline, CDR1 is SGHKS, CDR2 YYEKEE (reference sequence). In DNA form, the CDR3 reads TGTGCCAGCAGCTTGGGAGTAGCGGAATACGAGCAGTACTTC. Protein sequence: CASSLGVAEYEQYF.

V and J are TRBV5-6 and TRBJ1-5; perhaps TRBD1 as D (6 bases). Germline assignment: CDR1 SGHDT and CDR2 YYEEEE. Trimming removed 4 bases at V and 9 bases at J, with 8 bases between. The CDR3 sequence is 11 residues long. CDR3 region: CASSGGGPQHF. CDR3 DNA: TGTGCCAGCAGCGGAGGGGGGCCCCAGCATTTT. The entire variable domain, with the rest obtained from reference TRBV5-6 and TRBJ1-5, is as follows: DAGVTQSPTHLIKTRGQQVTLRCSPKSGHDTVSWYQQALGQGPQFIFQYYEEEERQRGNFPDRFSGHQFPNYSSELNVNALLLGDSALYLCASSGGGPQHFGDGTRLSIL.

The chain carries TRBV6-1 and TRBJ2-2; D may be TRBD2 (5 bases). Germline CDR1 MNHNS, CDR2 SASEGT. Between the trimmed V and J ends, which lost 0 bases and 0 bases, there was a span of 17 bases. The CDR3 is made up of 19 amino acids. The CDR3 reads CASSEAPYFGNTNTGELFF. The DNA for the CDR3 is TGTGCCAGCAGTGAAGCTCCTTACTTCGGGAACACGAACACCGGGGAGCTGTTTTTT.

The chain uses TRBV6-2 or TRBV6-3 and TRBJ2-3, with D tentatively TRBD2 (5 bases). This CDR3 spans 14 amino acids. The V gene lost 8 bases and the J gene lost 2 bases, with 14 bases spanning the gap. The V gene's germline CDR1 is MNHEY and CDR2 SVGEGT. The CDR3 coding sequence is TGTGCCAGCCGCCCTAAGCGGAACACAGATACGCAGTATTTT. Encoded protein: CASRPKRNTDTQYF.

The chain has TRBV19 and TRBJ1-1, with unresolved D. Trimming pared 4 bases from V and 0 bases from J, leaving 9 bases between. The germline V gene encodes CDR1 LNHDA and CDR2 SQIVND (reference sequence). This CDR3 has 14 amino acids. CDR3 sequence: CASSRSRMNTEAFF. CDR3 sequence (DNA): TGTGCCAGTAGTAGAAGTCGTATGAACACTGAAGCTTTCTTT.

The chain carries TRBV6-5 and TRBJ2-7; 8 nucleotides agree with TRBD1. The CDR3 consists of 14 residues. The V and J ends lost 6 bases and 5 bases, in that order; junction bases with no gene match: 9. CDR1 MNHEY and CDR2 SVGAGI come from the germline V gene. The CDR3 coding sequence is TGTGCCAGCAGGAGACAGGGGTTGAAGGACGAGCAGTACTTC. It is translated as CASRRQGLKDEQYF.

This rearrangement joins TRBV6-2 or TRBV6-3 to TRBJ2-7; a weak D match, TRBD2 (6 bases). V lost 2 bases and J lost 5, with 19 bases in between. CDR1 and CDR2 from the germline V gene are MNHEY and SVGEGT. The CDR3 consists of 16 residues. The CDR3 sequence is CASSYLSGVMVHEQYF. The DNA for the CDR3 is TGTGCCAGCAGTTACCTATCGGGGGTAATGGTCCACGAGCAGTACTTC.

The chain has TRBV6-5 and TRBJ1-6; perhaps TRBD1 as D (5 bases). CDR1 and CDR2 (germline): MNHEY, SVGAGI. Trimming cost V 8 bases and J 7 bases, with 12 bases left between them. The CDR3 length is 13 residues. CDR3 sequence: CASCRGSNSPLHF. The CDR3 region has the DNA TGTGCCAGCTGCCGGGGGAGCAATTCACCCCTCCACTTT.

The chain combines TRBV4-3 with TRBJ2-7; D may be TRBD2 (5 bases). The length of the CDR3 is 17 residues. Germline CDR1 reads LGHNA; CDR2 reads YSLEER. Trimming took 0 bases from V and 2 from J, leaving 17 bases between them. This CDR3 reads CASSQDIISGTTYEQYF. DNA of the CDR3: TGCGCCAGCAGCCAAGATATTATCAGCGGCACTACCTACGAGCAGTACTTC.

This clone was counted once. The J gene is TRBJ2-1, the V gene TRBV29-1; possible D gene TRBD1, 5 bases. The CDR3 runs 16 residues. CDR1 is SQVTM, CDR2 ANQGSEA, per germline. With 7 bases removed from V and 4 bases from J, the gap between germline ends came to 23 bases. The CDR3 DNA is TGCAGCGCTGATAAGGGAAGGGGTGGGCGTTACAATGAGCAGTTCTTC. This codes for CSADKGRGGRYNEQFF.